A single sample gave rise to the 17 T cell receptor beta chains below, sequenced in a study of T cell responses to AZD1222 COVID-19 vaccine (TCRdb year 2021). The time point label here, explained by the study, means: about 28 days (+/-7) after the second vaccine dose. The library was made by the immunoSEQ multiplex PCR assay. As stored in TCRdb, this immuneACCESS dataset retains in-frame rearrangements with V and J assigned. A fraction of the clones does not appear; measured against another copy, unresolved V genes explain less than half of the discrepancy, and the remainder lacks a known reason. This sample comprises tens of thousands of clones, approximately 88% of them detected only once. The leading ten clones occupy 11% of the sample. This sample comprised peripheral blood, obtained 28 days after the second AZD1222 dose. The receptors stem from an adult who received the AZD1222 COVID-19 vaccine.

V and J are TRBV9 and TRBJ2-3; D possibly matches TRBD1 or TRBD2 (7 bases each). This CDR3 contains 15 residues. The V and J ends lost 4 bases and 2 bases respectively, with 14 bases between them. Germline V gene sequence: CDR1 SGDLS, CDR2 YYNGEE. The CDR3 DNA sequence: TGTGCCAGCAGCCCCCAGGGGGGGATCACAGATACGCAGTATTTT. It encodes CASSPQGGITDTQYF.

V is TRBV4-1 and J is TRBJ1-1, with 10 bases aligning to TRBD1. V dropped 0 bases and J dropped 3; count of bases not matched to a gene: 4. Germline CDR1 is MGHRA and CDR2 is YSYEKL. The CDR3 loop spans 16 amino acids. CDR3 region: CASSQDQGTGDTEAFF. As DNA, the CDR3 is TGCGCCAGCAGCCAAGATCAGGGGACAGGGGACACTGAAGCTTTCTTT.

The V gene is TRBV7-2, the J gene TRBJ2-7; possible D gene TRBD2, 6 bases. Germline V lookup: CDR1 SGHTA, CDR2 FQGNSA. Trimming shortened V by 3 bases and J by 0 bases, and 9 bases separated the two germline ends. CDR3 length: 14 residues. CDR3 in amino acids: CASSFGRNSYEQYF. CDR3 nucleotide sequence: TGTGCCAGCAGCTTTGGGAGGAACTCCTACGAGCAGTACTTC.

V usage is TRBV27 and J usage is TRBJ2-3; 11 nucleotides match TRBD2. The V gene end was trimmed by 2 bases and the J gene end by 4 bases; junction bases not matched to a gene: 5. Germline loops: CDR1 MNHEY, CDR2 SMNVEV (reference sequence). CDR3 length: 16 residues. CDR3 loop: CASSLGLAGGADTQYF. The CDR3 nucleotides are TGTGCCAGCAGTTTAGGGCTAGCGGGGGGCGCAGATACGCAGTATTTT.

The chain has TRBV9 and TRBJ1-2; D may be TRBD1 (5 bases). The CDR3 consists of 13 residues. The ends were cut back, 2 bases at V and 3 bases at J, with 8 bases in the middle. CDR1 and CDR2 (germline): SGDLS, YYNGEE. CDR3 residues: CASSVGDDYGYTF. CDR3 sequence (DNA): TGTGCCAGCAGCGTGGGGGATGACTATGGCTACACCTTC.

This chain uses TRBV28 with TRBJ2-1; D remains unclear. V was pared by 1 base and J by 12 bases, with 10 bases between. The CDR3 covers 12 residues. From germline, CDR1 is MDHEN and CDR2 SYDVKM. The DNA for the CDR3 is TGTGCCAGCAGTTTATTACGTGCCGCGCAGTTCTTC. Translated, it gives CASSLLRAAQFF.

The chain carries TRBV5-4 and TRBJ2-5; 10 nucleotides align to TRBD2. This CDR3 region has 14 residues. With 1 base clipped from V and 5 bases from J, the junction kept 2 bases outside the gene matches. Germline assignment: CDR1 SGHNT and CDR2 YYREEE (reference sequence). CDR3 amino acids: CASSLTSGVETQYF. DNA of the CDR3: TGTGCCAGCAGCTTGACTAGCGGGGTGGAGACCCAGTACTTC. Based on the CDR3 plus reference TRBV5-4 and TRBJ2-5, the full variable domain is ETGVTQSPTHLIKTRGQQVTLRCSSQSGHNTVSWYQQALGQGPQFIFQYYREEENGRGNFPPRFSGLQFPNYSSELNVNALELDDSALYLCASSLTSGVETQYFGPGTRLLVL.

The gene calls are TRBV7-2 and TRBJ2-7; possibly TRBD1 or TRBD2 for D (5 bases each). Between the trimmed V and J ends, which lost 8 bases and 2 bases, there was a span of 16 bases. The CDR3 contains 14 residues. CDR1 SGHTA and CDR2 FQGNSA come from the germline V gene. The CDR3 loop is CASARPGPPYEQYF. The CDR3, as DNA: TGTGCCAGCGCTCGCCCGGGGCCTCCCTACGAGCAGTACTTC.

This clone was seen a handful of times. This chain joins TRBV9 and TRBJ2-2; TRBD2 matches at 10 bases. This CDR3 comprises 15 residues. Unmatched junction bases numbered 1, after V lost 4 bases and J lost 1 base. CDR1 is SGDLS, CDR2 YYNGEE, per germline. This CDR3 is CASSPSGGNTGELFF. The CDR3 coding sequence is TGTGCCAGCAGCCCTAGCGGGGGGAACACCGGGGAGCTGTTTTTT.

J is TRBJ1-5 and V is TRBV19; maybe TRBD1 (6 bases). This CDR3 contains 15 residues. V was pared by 6 bases and J by 0 bases, with 12 bases between. In germline, CDR1 is LNHDA, CDR2 SQIVND (reference sequence). CDR3 region: CASRGRGDSNQPQHF. In DNA form, the CDR3 reads TGTGCCAGTAGGGGTAGGGGGGATAGCAATCAGCCCCAGCATTTT.

This chain links TRBV3-1 (or the pseudogene TRBV3-2) with TRBJ2-2, with D unclear. Germline CDR1 is LGHDT and CDR2 is YNNKEL (reference sequence). Between the trimmed V and J ends, which lost 1 base and 7 bases, there was a span of 7 bases. CDR3 size: 13 residues. The CDR3 loop reads CASSQAEIGELFF. In DNA form, the CDR3 reads TGTGCCAGCAGCCAAGCGGAGATCGGGGAGCTGTTTTTT.

The chain employs TRBV2 and TRBJ2-6, with 7 bases that match TRBD1. The V segment lost 4 bases and the J segment 4 bases; nucleotides outside the gene matches: 1. Germline loops: CDR1 SNHLY, CDR2 FYNNEI. This CDR3 has 14 residues. The CDR3 reads CASSAGQGANVLTF. The CDR3 DNA follows: TGTGCCAGCAGTGCGGGACAGGGGGCCAACGTCCTGACTTTC.

V and J are TRBV4-3 and TRBJ2-7; TRBD2 aligns across 11 bases. V shed 1 base, J shed 4 bases, and the junction held 6 bases outside the gene matches. The CDR3 sequence is 16 residues long. Looked up from germline, CDR1 is LGHNA and CDR2 is YSLEER. CDR3 sequence reads: CASSQGSGLAVYEQYF. The CDR3 DNA reads TGCGCCAGCAGCCAAGGTTCGGGACTAGCGGTATACGAGCAGTACTTC.

The J gene is TRBJ1-5, the V gene TRBV2, with TRBD1 matching over 8 bases. Germline assignment: CDR1 SNHLY and CDR2 FYNNEI. CDR3 length: 14 amino acids. Unmatched junction bases numbered 5, after V lost 1 base and J lost 9 bases. The CDR3 bases are TGTGCCAGCAGTGAAGGGCAGGGGGCGAGGCCCCAGCATTTT. It encodes CASSEGQGARPQHF.

CDR3 sequence: CASSGTGFQPQHF. CDR3 DNA: TGTGCCAGCAGCGGGACAGGGTTTCAGCCCCAGCATTTT. The J gene is TRBJ1-5, the V gene TRBV12-3 or TRBV12-4; 9 bases align to TRBD1. The J segment lost 6 bases and the V segment lost 6 bases, leaving 3 bases of the junction unmatched. The CDR3 has 13 amino acids.

The chain employs TRBV11-3 and TRBJ2-2, with D perhaps matching TRBD2 (6 bases). V was clipped by 2 bases and J by 2 bases, with 12 bases between them. CDR3 length: 16 amino acids. Germline V gene sequence: CDR1 SGHNT, CDR2 YENEEA. The CDR3 protein is CASSLRAGGNTGELFF. CDR3 coding DNA: TGTGCCAGCAGCTTAAGAGCCGGGGGTAACACCGGGGAGCTGTTTTTT.

The chain is built from TRBV6-2 or TRBV6-3 and TRBJ2-7; the D gene is possibly TRBD1 (5 bases). CDR1 and CDR2 from the germline V gene are MNHEY and SVGEGT. The CDR3 has 15 amino acids. The V end lost 3 bases, the J end lost 3 bases, and 15 bases lay between the germline ends. The CDR3 DNA is TGTGCCAGCAGTTATCCCAGGGTGAGAAACTACGAGCAGTACTTC. Protein: CASSYPRVRNYEQYF.